These T cell receptor beta chains were read from a single sample in a study of blood T cell repertoires in COVID-19. Produced via immunoSEQ multiplex PCR; TCRdb's table is partial and in-frame only. The data hold some 150,000 clones, with 75% to 90% observed a single time. Material: peripheral blood. The receptors here all came from a woman between 55 and 75 years old with active COVID-19. The CDR3 runs from the conserved cysteine through the conserved F or W. D genes are given only for firm matches. Some rows mark clone size as missing; the rest say once, few, many or name a class of expanded clone.

len	v_gene	j_gene	d_gene	abundance	CDR3aa	CDR3nt
13	TRBV13	TRBJ2-7	-	-	CASSLLSSYEQYF	TGTGCCAGCAGCTTACTGAGCTCCTACGAGCAGTACTTC
13	TRBV7-8	TRBJ2-2	TRBD1	-	CASSWTGDGELFF	TGTGCCAGCAGCTGGACAGGGGACGGGGAGCTGTTTTTT
16	TRBV5-1	TRBJ2-6	-	-	CASSTPPPSGANVLTF	TGCGCCAGCAGCACACCACCCCCTTCTGGGGCCAACGTCCTGACTTTC
17	TRBV24-1	TRBJ2-1	TRBD2	-	CATSGEGLAGSYNEQFF	TGTGCCACCAGTGGTGAGGGACTAGCGGGATCCTACAATGAGCAGTTCTTC
15	TRBV4-2	TRBJ2-1	TRBD2	-	CASSLGLAGDVEQFF	TGTGCCAGCAGCCTGGGACTAGCGGGAGATGTTGAGCAGTTCTTC
13	TRBV9	TRBJ1-5	-	-	CASGGLGNQPQHF	TGTGCCAGCGGGGGGTTGGGCAATCAGCCCCAGCATTTT
13	TRBV30	TRBJ2-2	-	-	CAWVQGGYGELFF	TGTGCCTGGGTCCAGGGGGGTTACGGGGAGCTGTTTTTT
17	TRBV5-4	TRBJ2-2	TRBD2	-	CASSLPQGGRASGELFF	TGTGCCAGCAGCTTGCCCCAGGGCGGGAGGGCCTCCGGGGAGCTGTTTTTT
13	TRBV5-6	TRBJ2-7	-	-	CASSGDNSYEQYF	TGTGCCAGCAGCGGGGACAACTCCTACGAGCAGTACTTC
14	TRBV2	TRBJ2-7	TRBD1	-	CASSGDRVSYEQYF	TGTGCCAGCAGTGGTGACAGGGTCTCCTACGAGCAGTACTTC
13	TRBV15	TRBJ1-6	-	-	CATSRVEFSPLHF	TGTGCCACCAGCAGAGTTGAGTTCTCACCCCTCCACTTT
19	TRBV5-3	TRBJ2-1	TRBD2	-	CARSFEGLAGLGSYNEQFF	TGTGCCAGAAGCTTCGAGGGACTAGCGGGATTGGGCTCCTACAATGAGCAGTTCTTC
18	TRBV28	TRBJ1-5	TRBD1	-	CASSLSGQGINSNQPQHF	TGTGCCAGCAGCCTATCCGGACAGGGGATAAATAGCAATCAGCCCCAGCATTTT
15	TRBV10-3	TRBJ2-7	TRBD2	-	CAISESGRASYEQYF	TGTGCCATCAGTGAATCGGGGAGGGCCTCCTACGAGCAGTACTTC
15	TRBV29-1	TRBJ2-3	-	-	CSVGFGGRSTDTQYF	TGCAGCGTTGGCTTCGGGGGGCGTAGCACAGATACGCAGTATTTT
14	TRBV13	TRBJ2-3	TRBD2	once	CASSLAGGGDTQYF	TGTGCCAGCAGCTTAGCGGGAGGTGGAGATACGCAGTATTTT
17	TRBV9	TRBJ2-7	-	-	CASSVGPLAGSSYEQYF	TGTGCCAGCAGCGTAGGCCCCTTGGCGGGGAGCTCCTACGAGCAGTACTTC
15	TRBV18	TRBJ2-7	TRBD1	-	CASSPFRDRVREQYF	TGTGCCAGCTCACCATTTCGGGACAGGGTACGCGAGCAGTACTTC
17	TRBV29-1	TRBJ2-1	TRBD2	-	CSVELRLAGGTYNEQFF	TGCAGCGTTGAACTCCGACTAGCGGGAGGCACCTACAATGAGCAGTTCTTC
13	TRBV28	TRBJ1-2	-	-	CASTPGGYYGYTF	TGTGCCAGCACCCCTGGGGGGTACTATGGCTACACCTTC
14	TRBV27	TRBJ2-3	TRBD2	few	CASSLGLGKDTQYF	TGTGCCAGCAGTTTAGGACTAGGGAAAGATACGCAGTATTTT
14	TRBV7-3	TRBJ2-1	-	-	CASSLSLAGHEQFF	TGTGCCAGCAGCTTATCCCTAGCCGGTCATGAGCAGTTCTTC
14	TRBV3-1/TRBV3-2	TRBJ1-1	-	-	CASSQYDRNTEAFF	TGTGCCAGCAGCCAGTACGACAGGAACACTGAAGCTTTCTTT
14	TRBV15	TRBJ1-6	TRBD1	-	CATSRDRGTSPLHF	TGTGCCACCAGCAGGGACAGGGGGACCTCACCCCTCCACTTT
17	TRBV5-1	TRBJ1-2	-	-	CASSYATGASISYGYTF	TGCGCCAGCAGCTACGCGACAGGAGCCTCTATAAGCTATGGCTACACCTTC
15	TRBV7-9	TRBJ1-6	-	-	CASSLGARPSSPLHF	TGTGCCAGCAGCTTGGGGGCAAGGCCCAGTTCACCCCTCCACTTT
16	TRBV28	TRBJ1-2	TRBD1	-	CASSFSGTGANYGYTF	TGTGCCAGCAGTTTCTCCGGGACAGGAGCTAACTATGGCTACACCTTC
18	TRBV5-1	TRBJ2-7	TRBD2	-	CASSSTGTSGSYSYEQYF	TGCGCCAGCAGCTCCACCGGGACTAGCGGGTCCTACTCCTACGAGCAGTACTTC
18	TRBV15	TRBJ2-2	TRBD2	-	CATSREETSGLNTGELFF	TGTGCCACCAGCAGAGAAGAGACTAGCGGGTTGAACACCGGGGAGCTGTTTTTT
13	TRBV30	TRBJ1-2	-	-	CAWSVAANYGYTF	TGTGCCTGGAGTGTAGCCGCTAACTATGGCTACACCTTC
15	TRBV5-6	TRBJ2-1	-	-	CASSLPGSSYNEQFF	TGTGCCAGCAGCTTACCTGGGAGCTCCTACAATGAGCAGTTCTTC
14	TRBV3-1/TRBV3-2	TRBJ2-2	-	-	CASSPFEETGELFF	TGTGCCAGCAGCCCCTTCGAGGAGACCGGGGAGCTGTTTTTT
15	TRBV11-2	TRBJ1-2	TRBD1	-	CASSSLRDRSHGYTF	TGTGCCAGCAGCTCGTTGAGGGACAGGTCCCATGGCTACACCTTC
15	TRBV7-2	TRBJ1-1	TRBD1	-	CASSLRGTGGTEAFF	TGTGCCAGCAGCTTAAGGGGGACAGGGGGCACTGAAGCTTTCTTT
11	TRBV7-9	TRBJ2-4	-	-	CASRGENIQYF	TGTGCCAGCAGGGGAGAAAACATTCAGTACTTC
17	TRBV4-1	TRBJ2-3	TRBD2	-	CASSQGTSGGPTDTQYF	TGCGCCAGCAGCCAGGGGACTAGCGGGGGTCCCACAGATACGCAGTATTTT
18	TRBV28	TRBJ2-7	-	-	CASSFLPRRGLSSYEQYF	TGTGCCAGCAGTTTTCTACCCCGGAGGGGGCTAAGTTCCTACGAGCAGTACTTC
15	TRBV18	TRBJ2-7	TRBD2	-	CASSQVSSGSYEQYF	TGTGCCAGCTCACAGGTTTCTAGCGGGAGCTACGAGCAGTACTTC
19	TRBV28	TRBJ1-5	TRBD1	few	CASSTYWNAGTGLWEPQHF	TGTGCCAGCAGTACCTACTGGAATGCCGGGACAGGGCTTTGGGAGCCCCAGCATTTT
14	TRBV5-4	TRBJ1-6	TRBD1	-	CASSATGLDSPLHF	TGTGCCAGCAGCGCGACAGGGTTGGATTCACCCCTCCACTTT
15	TRBV9	TRBJ2-7	TRBD2	-	CASSVGTSGSDEQYF	TGTGCCAGCAGCGTAGGGACTAGCGGGAGTGACGAGCAGTACTTC
13	TRBV29-1	TRBJ2-4	-	-	CSASTGAKNIQYF	TGCAGCGCCTCGACAGGAGCCAAAAACATTCAGTACTTC
19	TRBV18	TRBJ2-3	TRBD2	-	CASSGLISTSGRGSDTQYF	TGTGCCAGCTCAGGACTGATTTCGACTAGCGGGAGGGGGTCAGATACGCAGTATTTT
14	TRBV18	TRBJ2-5	TRBD2	-	CASSASGGQETQYF	TGTGCCAGCTCAGCTAGCGGAGGGCAAGAGACCCAGTACTTC
12	TRBV19	TRBJ1-2	-	-	CASSGGQHGYTF	TGTGCCAGTAGTGGAGGACAGCATGGCTACACCTTC
12	TRBV7-9	TRBJ2-1	TRBD2	-	CASSPSAGVLFF	TGTGCCAGCAGCCCGAGTGCGGGGGTTTTGTTCTTC
16	TRBV5-4	TRBJ2-1	TRBD2	few	CASSNLAGGLGNEQFF	TGTGCCAGCAGCAACCTAGCGGGAGGGTTGGGGAATGAGCAGTTCTTC
15	TRBV2	TRBJ1-5	TRBD1	-	CASRPGTGPNQPQHF	TGTGCCAGCAGGCCCGGGACAGGGCCTAATCAGCCCCAGCATTTT
15	TRBV28	TRBJ2-7	TRBD1	-	CASSFPAGQGNEQYF	TGTGCCAGCAGTTTCCCGGCTGGACAGGGCAACGAGCAGTACTTC
15	TRBV3-1/TRBV3-2	TRBJ2-1	TRBD2	-	CASSQSASGYNEQFF	TGTGCCAGCAGCCAATCGGCTAGCGGTTACAATGAGCAGTTCTTC
15	TRBV5-1	TRBJ2-7	TRBD2	-	CASSLVSGSSYEQYF	TGCGCCAGCAGCTTGGTGAGCGGGAGCTCCTACGAGCAGTACTTC
17	TRBV5-1	TRBJ2-4	TRBD1	once	CASSQAQGAWAKNIQYF	TGCGCCAGCAGCCAAGCCCAGGGGGCCTGGGCCAAAAACATTCAGTACTTC
20	TRBV4-3	TRBJ2-7	TRBD2	-	CASSQKTRGGWGAASYEQYF	TGCGCCAGCAGCCAAAAGACCCGGGGGGGATGGGGGGCGGCTTCCTACGAGCAGTACTTC
15	TRBV6-5	TRBJ1-5	TRBD1	-	CASSVRDRAFQPQHF	TGTGCCAGCTCTGTCCGGGACAGGGCTTTTCAGCCCCAGCATTTT
15	TRBV28	TRBJ1-6	TRBD1	-	CASTSTGGYNSPLHF	TGTGCCAGCACATCGACAGGGGGCTATAATTCACCCCTCCACTTT